This TCR beta chain was retrieved from a study of early T cells in non-severe SARS-CoV-2 infection. TCRdb re-called the 5' RACE reads with MiXCR, one entry per CDR3 protein. The sample has 50,000 to 80,000 distinct CDR3 sequences, 4% to 5.5% seen once; the top ten hold 4% to 5%. With V trimmed by 6 bases and J by 4 bases, 7 bases remained unmatched. The germline CDR1 and CDR2 sequences are SEHNR and FQNEAQ (reference sequence). The CDR3 length is 14 residues. Ten or more counts support this clonotype. The gene calls are TRBV7-9 and TRBJ1-2; 8 nucleotides align to TRBD1. The TCR sequence derives from an adult who was a healthcare worker with PCR-confirmed SARS-CoV-2 infection or an uninfected control (not recorded which). The sequenced sample was whole blood. CDR3 bases: TGTGCCAGCAGACAGGACAGGGTAGGCTATGGCTACACCTTC. Its translation is CASRQDRVGYGYTF.